Below, 24 T cell receptor beta chains from the same sample are listed, as sequenced in a study of shared clonotypes between healthy human individuals. Assay used: immunoSEQ multiplex PCR; TCRdb lists only in-frame clones, some missing. Here the sample spans around 650,000 clones, approximately 96% being singletons. Naive CD8 populations comprised CD45RO-negative cells positively selected for CCR7, excluding terminally differentiated effector memory CD45RA+ cells. The sample comprised naive CD8+ T cells sorted from blood. These receptors came from a woman aged 25 to 39 in good health.

As for this clone: The germline gene is not matched at one end of the junction; a read error may be the cause. This chain uses TRBV25-1 with TRBJ2-1; the D gene could be TRBD1 or TRBD2 (5 bases each). Germline V gene lookup returns CDR1 MGHDK and CDR2 SYGVNS. The CDR3 runs 13 residues. CDR3 nucleotide sequence: TGTGCCAGCAGTGAGGAGTTGACAGTCGGGGCGGTCTTC. Amino acids: CASSEELTVGAVF.

The chain employs TRBV30 and TRBJ1-5; a weak D match, TRBD1 (5 bases). The CDR3 loop spans 14 amino acids. Germline V gives CDR1 GTSNPN, CDR2 SVGIG (reference sequence). Trimming took off 0 bases at V and 7 bases at J, with 13 bases between the two ends. CDR3 in amino acids: CAWSVGMGDQPQHF. The CDR3 DNA follows: TGTGCCTGGAGTGTAGGTATGGGGGACCAGCCCCAGCATTTT. The variable domain in full, with the rest retrieved from reference TRBV30 and TRBJ1-5, is SQTIHQWPATLVQPVGSPLSLECTVEGTSNPNLYWYRQAAGRGLQLLFYSVGIGQISSEVPQNLSASRPQDRQFILSSKKLLLSDSGFYLCAWSVGMGDQPQHFGDGTRLSIL.

This clone appeared a few times. V usage is TRBV6-4 and J usage is TRBJ1-1; 8 nucleotides align to TRBD1. Germline CDR1 and CDR2: MRHNA and SNTAGT. The CDR3 contains 11 residues. V was clipped by 6 bases and J by 7 bases; unmatched bases: 1. The CDR3 reads CASRGTGEAFF. Written as DNA, the CDR3 is TGTGCCAGCAGGGGGACAGGTGAAGCTTTCTTT.

The CDR3 sequence: CASSIWGDLRSYGYTF. The CDR3 DNA is TGTGCCAGCAGCATCTGGGGGGACTTAAGAAGCTATGGCTACACCTTC. J is TRBJ1-2 and V is TRBV28; D perhaps matches TRBD1 (5 bases). The CDR3 is 16 residues long. With 6 bases removed from V and 4 bases from J, the gap between germline ends came to 21 bases. The germline V gene has CDR1 MDHEN and CDR2 SYDVKM.

The chain carries TRBV28 and TRBJ1-6; D unclear. Germline V gene lookup returns CDR1 MDHEN and CDR2 SYDVKM. This CDR3 has 14 amino acids. Trimming cost V 3 bases and J 15 bases, with 18 bases left between them. The CDR3 nucleotides read TGTGCCAGCAGTTTGCGGACCGGTAATTGGTACCTCCACTTT. Protein sequence: CASSLRTGNWYLHF. The whole variable domain, remainder taken from reference TRBV28 and TRBJ1-6, is DVKVTQSSRYLVKRTGEKVFLECVQDMDHENMFWYRQDPGLGLRLIYFSYDVKMKEKGDIPEGYSVSREKKERFSLILESASTNQTSMYLCASSLRTGNWYLHFGNGTRLTVT.

The chain couples TRBV30 to TRBJ1-1; no clear D gene. The CDR3 is 11 amino acids. Trimming took 3 bases from V and 6 from J, leaving 8 bases between them. The germline gives CDR1 GTSNPN, CDR2 SVGIG (reference sequence). The CDR3 sequence: CAWSKLAEAFF. The CDR3 DNA reads as TGTGCCTGGAGCAAGCTGGCTGAAGCTTTCTTT.

This rearrangement joins TRBV13 to TRBJ1-4, with D possibly being TRBD1 (6 bases). Per the germline V gene, CDR1 is PRHDT and CDR2 is FYEKMQ (reference sequence). Trimming shortened V by 9 bases and J by 5 bases, and 13 bases separated the two germline ends. The CDR3 is 13 residues long. The CDR3 DNA is TGTGCCAGTCGACAGGTACCCAATGAAAAACTGTTTTTT. This encodes CASRQVPNEKLFF. The whole variable domain, filled in from reference TRBV13 and TRBJ1-4, reads AAGVIQSPRHLIKEKRETATLKCYPIPRHDTVYWYQQGPGQDPQFLISFYEKMQSDKGSIPDRFSAQQFSDYHSELNMSSLELGDSALYFCASRQVPNEKLFFGSGTQLSVL.

As concerns this clone: The sample carries other DNA sequences with the same CDR3. The chain combines TRBV27 with TRBJ2-7; 9 bases are shared with TRBD1. Trimming at V came to 6 bases and at J to 3 bases, leaving 12 bases not matched to a gene. This CDR3 region has 16 residues. Germline values: CDR1 MNHEY, CDR2 SMNVEV (reference sequence). The CDR3 sequence is CASSPSPGTGLYEQYF. Written as DNA, the CDR3 is TGTGCCAGCAGCCCCTCCCCCGGGACAGGGCTCTACGAGCAGTACTTC.

The chain employs TRBV29-1 and TRBJ2-7, with TRBD2 identical over 8 bases. Germline V lookup: CDR1 SQVTM, CDR2 ANQGSEA. The CDR3 runs 18 residues. J was trimmed by 3 bases and V by 6 bases; bases with no gene match: 22. The CDR3 spells CSVGGLTSDDDLGYEQYF. In nucleotides, the CDR3 is TGCAGCGTGGGAGGATTGACTAGCGATGACGATCTCGGCTACGAGCAGTACTTC.

For this clone: The same CDR3 can be traced to other DNA sequences in this sample. The rearrangement uses TRBV11-2 and TRBJ2-7, with D possibly matching TRBD1 (5 bases). The CDR3 covers 11 residues. The V gene lost 5 bases and the J gene lost 9 bases, with 11 bases spanning the gap. Germline V gene sequence: CDR1 SGHAT, CDR2 FQNNGV. CDR3 nucleotides: TGTGCCAGCAGCCAACCTGGGGCGCAGTACTTC. This codes for CASSQPGAQYF.

The chain employs TRBV6-1 and TRBJ1-5; no clear D. The CDR3 is 14 amino acids. Trimming removed 7 bases at V and 0 bases at J, with 10 bases between. Germline CDR1 reads MNHNS; CDR2 reads SASEGT. This CDR3 reads CASISLNSNQPQHF. In DNA, the CDR3 is TGTGCCAGCATAAGCCTAAATAGCAATCAGCCCCAGCATTTT.

The rearrangement joins TRBV7-8 to TRBJ2-7; TRBD2 is a possible D gene (5 bases). Germline CDR1 and CDR2: SGHVS and FQNEAQ. The CDR3 has 13 amino acids. V dropped 6 bases and J dropped 0 bases, with 9 bases sitting between them. CDR3 amino acids: CASRTTYSYEQYF. DNA of the CDR3: TGTGCCAGCAGGACTACCTACTCCTACGAGCAGTACTTC.

The J gene is TRBJ1-1, the V gene TRBV6-6; D possibly corresponds to TRBD1 (5 bases). V was shortened by 5 bases and J by 1 base, with 17 bases between the two germline ends. Germline V CDR1 and CDR2: MNHNY, SVGAGI (reference sequence). This CDR3 is 16 amino acids long. The CDR3 here is CASSHGFGTRNTEAFF. The CDR3 DNA reads TGTGCCAGCAGTCACGGTTTCGGGACCAGGAACACTGAAGCTTTCTTT.

This clone is a singleton in its sample. The CDR3 region is CASSQEGVDPTYEQYF. As DNA, the CDR3 is TGTGCCAGCAGCCAAGAGGGGGTGGACCCTACCTACGAGCAGTACTTC. This chain links TRBV4-2 with TRBJ2-7, with D perhaps given as TRBD1 or TRBD2 (5 bases each). The CDR3 has 16 residues. In germline, CDR1 is LGHNA, CDR2 YNFKEQ. V was shortened by 0 bases and J by 2 bases, with 14 bases between the two germline ends.

The rearrangement links TRBV11-2 to TRBJ2-7; no reliable D call. This CDR3 spans 10 amino acids. In germline, CDR1 is SGHAT, CDR2 FQNNGV. The V end lost 5 bases, the J end lost 3 bases, and 2 bases lay between the germline ends. CDR3 sequence (DNA): TGTGCCAGCAGCATCTACGAGCAGTACTTC. Amino acid sequence: CASSIYEQYF.

The chain recombines TRBV4-2 with TRBJ2-1; TRBD2 matches at 9 bases. The CDR3 has 16 amino acids. Trimming cost V 0 bases and J 5 bases; bases outside gene matches: 5. CDR1 and CDR2 (germline): LGHNA, YNFKEQ. In nucleotides, the CDR3 is TGTGCCAGCAGCCAAGATCCGGGACTAGCCAACAATGAGCAGTTCTTC. Translation: CASSQDPGLANNEQFF.

The J gene is TRBJ1-1, the V gene TRBV30; TRBD1 matches at 7 bases. V was pared by 0 bases and J by 7 bases, with 11 bases of the junction left unmatched. The CDR3 runs to 15 residues. CDR1 and CDR2 from the germline V gene are GTSNPN and SVGIG (reference sequence). In DNA form, the CDR3 reads TGTGCCTGGAGTGTAGGAGGGGGCAGTCTAGATGAAGCTTTCTTT. Encoded protein: CAWSVGGGSLDEAFF. The variable domain in full, with the rest retrieved from reference TRBV30 and TRBJ1-1, is SQTIHQWPATLVQPVGSPLSLECTVEGTSNPNLYWYRQAAGRGLQLLFYSVGIGQISSEVPQNLSASRPQDRQFILSSKKLLLSDSGFYLCAWSVGGGSLDEAFFGQGTRLTVV.

V and J are TRBV6-5 and TRBJ2-3; possibly TRBD1 or TRBD2 for D (5 bases each). Germline CDR1 reads MNHEY; CDR2 reads SVGAGI. Trimming removed 5 bases at V and 1 base at J, with 13 bases between. The CDR3 length is 15 residues. The CDR3 sequence: CASSATGQGTDTQYF. The CDR3 bases are TGTGCCAGCAGTGCGACGGGGCAGGGCACAGATACGCAGTATTTT.

The chain joins TRBV21-1 to TRBJ1-3; TRBD1 is taken as the D call from the table, unchecked against the DNA. TRBV21-1 is a pseudogene locus. The CDR3 consists of 17 residues. DNA for the CDR3: TGTGCCAGCAGCAAAGTGGGCCACAAAGACTCTGGAAACACCATATATTTT. This sequence encodes CASSKVGHKDSGNTIYF.

The chain employs TRBV9 and TRBJ2-7, with TRBD1 identical over 9 bases. Germline loops: CDR1 SGDLS, CDR2 YYNGEE. With 5 bases clipped from V and 4 bases from J, the junction kept 13 bases outside the gene matches. The CDR3 extends over 16 amino acids. The CDR3 region has the DNA TGTGCCAGCAGTGATTCCACCGGGGACAGGGATTACGAGCAGTACTTC. It encodes CASSDSTGDRDYEQYF.

V is TRBV4-1 and J is TRBJ2-3; no definite D call. The CDR3 contains 17 residues. Germline V gene lookup returns CDR1 MGHRA and CDR2 YSYEKL. Trimming removed 2 bases from V and 0 bases from J, with 15 bases in between. CDR3 residues: CASSQRLRLFSTDTQYF. The DNA of the CDR3 is TGCGCCAGCAGCCAACGGCTTCGTCTATTTAGCACAGATACGCAGTATTTT.

The genes are TRBV4-2 and TRBJ1-2, with D perhaps matching TRBD1 (5 bases). Trimming took 5 bases from V and 8 from J, leaving 21 bases between them. The CDR3 consists of 15 residues. Per germline, CDR1 LGHNA and CDR2 YNFKEQ. The chain's CDR3 is CASSADRLAGDGYTF. CDR3 DNA sequence: TGTGCCAGCAGCGCCGACAGACTCGCTGGGGACGGCTACACCTTC.

The rearrangement joins TRBV19 to TRBJ2-3; perhaps TRBD2 as D (6 bases). V was shortened by 3 bases and J by 3 bases, with 19 bases between the two germline ends. The CDR3 runs 17 residues. The germline CDR1 and CDR2 sequences are LNHDA and SQIVND (reference sequence). The CDR3 coding sequence is TGTGCCAGTAGTATCTATGGACTACTGGATGATACAGATACGCAGTATTTT. Its protein product is CASSIYGLLDDTDTQYF. Looking up the rest from reference TRBV19 and TRBJ2-3 gives the full variable domain: DGGITQSPKYLFRKEGQNVTLSCEQNLNHDAMYWYRQDPGQGLRLIYYSQIVNDFQKGDIAEGYSVSREKKESFPLTVTSAQKNPTAFYLCASSIYGLLDDTDTQYFGPGTRLTVL.

This clone was picked up one time. V usage is TRBV27 and J usage is TRBJ1-5, with D possibly being TRBD1 (6 bases). With 5 bases removed from V and 7 bases from J, the gap between germline ends came to 15 bases. Per germline, CDR1 MNHEY and CDR2 SMNVEV (reference sequence). The CDR3 totals 14 residues. DNA for the CDR3: TGTGCCAGCAGTATAATGCCGGGGGCCCAGCCCCAGCATTTT. As protein: CASSIMPGAQPQHF.